The source of this TCR beta chain is a study of blood T cell repertoires in COVID-19 (TCRdb year 2020). In the study overall: The collaborator samples originated in the United States, Italy and Spain and spanned the acute and convalescent phases of COVID-19. The repertoires were made available in a free public database intended to serve as a resource for research on the immune response to SARS-CoV-2. Sample metadata almost always included a de-identified subject ID, COVID-19 status, age in years and sex. Deeply sampled blood TCRbeta repertoires from subjects exposed to, actively infected with, or recovered from COVID-19 were included in the dataset. The material from the prospective study consisted of cDNA or gDNA derived from T cells, B-cell-depleted T cells, or PBMCs. Samples came from the ongoing ImmuneRACE study (first 160 participants) plus 1,254 subjects from 6 global collaborators. Where available, HLA class I and class II types were obtained from metadata supplied by the sample provider rather than from assay-based typing. Broad study findings and their caveats: Clinical and demographic metadata were provided uncurated, with the amount varying by source and participant.

The germline V gene encodes CDR1 SGHRS and CDR2 YFSETQ. The CDR3 numbers 14 residues from cysteine through phenylalanine. Of all the DNA, just the CDR3 is kept, 42 bases in frame from base 1. Between the V and J ends, shortened by 10 bases and 4 bases respectively, the junction contains 17 bases. Notes on this clone: What this receptor recognizes is not known. Per-base qualities were not stored, and no clone one base away is much larger.

Each collaborating institution followed its own protocols to collect whole blood in K2EDTA tubes. For TCRbeta analysis, collaborators shipped samples in one of three forms: frozen whole blood, isolated PBMCs, or DNA extracted from either of those sample types. TCRbeta CDR3 regions were amplified from genomic DNA using the immunoSEQ Assay, a bias-controlled multiplex PCR. The study's own analysis went as follows. Within the assay, amplification of reference gene primers was used to estimate how many nucleated cells each sample contained. To quantify the absolute abundance of each unique TCRbeta CDR3 rearrangement, sequence reads were collapsed and filtered. Productive Simpson clonality was computed per sample as the square root of Simpson's diversity index over productive rearrangements. TCRdb took over this immuneACCESS table, retaining in-frame rearrangements with V and J assigned. Such tables are incomplete; in checked studies, under half of the missing clones stem from an unresolved V gene, and the remainder is unexplained. The V and J calls and clone size were taken over from that table, and D and trimming were inferred from the DNA. Across this sample there are 200,000 to 250,000 clones, with around 90% seen only once. The ten largest clones represent approximately 7.2% of the sample.

The source of this sequence is a woman aged 65 to 85 with active or convalescent COVID-19. Sequenced: peripheral blood. The V gene is TRBV5-1 and the J gene is TRBJ2-2, and perhaps TRBD2 as D gene, on 6 matching bases. CDR3 protein: CAGRSWESTGELFF. The base sequence is TGCGCCGGGAGGAGTTGGGAATCCACCGGGGAGCTGTTTTTT. Extended through the reference TRBV5-1 and TRBJ2-2 proteins, this CDR3 yields the full variable domain: KAGVTQTPRYLIKTRGQQVTLSCSPISGHRSVSWYQQTPGQGLQFLFEYFSETQRNKGNFPGRFSGRQFSNSRSEMNVSTLELGDSALYLCAGRSWESTGELFFGEGSRLTVL.